This TCR beta chain is from a study of cytomegalovirus exposure and HLA in healthy donors. Study-level background: Researchers previously reported finding 90 million to 130 million unique TCR beta sequences from some 180 million T cells. The study's findings and limits: Common viral pathogens seemed to be connected with several of the most significant clusters, according to a later analysis. In a later analysis, specific HLA alleles were associated with 15,000 to 20,000 TCR beta sequences at a 0.05 false discovery rate. Owing to their indistinguishability, certain V segments, notably TRBV6-2 and TRBV6-3, were excluded.

Both 60 Vbeta primers and 13 Jbeta primers went into the PCR. The table came from immunoSEQ multiplex PCR; TCRdb's copy has only in-frame clones and leaves some out. The sample carries roughly 130,000 clones, 8% to 9.5% recorded once. From germline, CDR1 is SGHRS and CDR2 YFSETQ. The CDR3 consists of 17 residues. The V and J ends lost 0 bases and 9 bases, in that order; junction bases with no gene match: 12. Turning to this clone: Its target is not known.

Source material: PBMCs. This receptor was taken from a man in his forties in good health and CMV-seronegative. The chain couples TRBV5-1 to TRBJ1-6; 7 positions agree with TRBD1. The CDR3 protein is CASSLETTGVRISPLHF. The CDR3, as DNA: TGCGCCAGCAGCTTGGAAACAACAGGGGTTAGGATTTCACCCCTCCACTTT. The entire variable domain, with the rest obtained from reference TRBV5-1 and TRBJ1-6, is as follows: KAGVTQTPRYLIKTRGQQVTLSCSPISGHRSVSWYQQTPGQGLQFLFEYFSETQRNKGNFPGRFSGRQFSNSRSEMNVSTLELGDSALYLCASSLETTGVRISPLHFGNGTRLTVT.